Listed here are 25 T cell receptor beta chains from one sample, sequenced in a study of spatial heterogeneity in lung cancer. From the 5' RACE reads, TCRdb called clonotypes with MiXCR, one entry per CDR3 protein. The data contain over 13,000 distinct CDR3 sequences, 3.6% of them seen just once; the ten biggest clones take up approximately 9.9%. Time point given: sample taken at primary tumor resection. Sequenced material: normal lung tissue next to the tumor, taken at surgery. Receptor source: a male donor with early-stage non-small cell lung cancer.

At least ten counts were recorded for this clonotype. This beta chain lies outside the target of a library built for alpha chains; its clone size means little. This chain joins TRBV2 and TRBJ1-4; tentative D call: TRBD1 (6 bases). The CDR3 covers 14 residues. V was clipped by 5 bases and J by 5 bases, with 12 bases between them. CDR1 is SNHLY, CDR2 FYNNEI, per germline. CDR3 bases: TGTGCCAGCAGTCGGCGGACAGAGAATGAAAAACTGTTTTTT. This codes for CASSRRTENEKLFF.

This clonotype was found many times. Found in a library prepared for alpha chains, this beta chain is an off-target read, and its abundance has little meaning. The rearrangement joins TRBV30 to TRBJ1-2; the match to TRBD1 covers 9 bases. Germline V lookup: CDR1 GTSNPN, CDR2 SVGIG (reference sequence). This CDR3 has 15 amino acids. J was trimmed by 4 bases and V by 7 bases; bases with no gene match: 13. The CDR3 sequence: CALAPTGGTSYGYTF. The CDR3, as DNA: TGTGCCTTGGCCCCGACAGGGGGAACTAGCTATGGCTACACCTTC. Based on the CDR3 plus reference TRBV30 and TRBJ1-2, the full variable domain is SQTIHQWPATLVQPVGSPLSLECTVEGTSNPNLYWYRQAAGRGLQLLFYSVGIGQISSEVPQNLSASRPQDRQFILSSKKLLLSDSGFYLCALAPTGGTSYGYTFGSGTRLTVV.

This clonotype was observed at least ten times. In a library made to pick up alpha chains, this beta chain is a stray read with a size that means little. V is TRBV28 and J is TRBJ2-7; the D gene is possibly TRBD2 (5 bases). The V end was cut by 5 bases, the J end by 6 bases, with 11 bases between. Germline CDR1 reads MDHEN; CDR2 reads SYDVKM. The CDR3 totals 12 residues. The CDR3: CASSTSSGEQYF. For the CDR3, the DNA is TGTGCCAGCAGTACAAGCAGCGGCGAGCAGTACTTC.

This clonotype showed up many times. This beta chain is off target for a library built for alpha chains, so its abundance means little. The DNA of the CDR3 is TGTGCCAGCAGCCAAGAGGGGAATCAGCCCCAGCATTTT. It encodes CASSQEGNQPQHF. The chain recombines TRBV3-1 with TRBJ1-5; unclear D gene. The CDR3 has 13 residues. CDR1 is LGHDT and CDR2 is YNNKEL in the germline V gene (reference sequence). Between the trimmed V and J ends, which lost 0 bases and 4 bases, there was a span of 4 bases.

At least ten counts were recorded for this clonotype. This beta chain turned up in a library designed for alpha chains; as an off-target read, its abundance says little. The V call is TRBV5-1, the J call TRBJ1-5, with D perhaps TRBD1 (5 bases). Germline values: CDR1 SGHRS, CDR2 YFSETQ. Trimming stripped 0 bases from V and 7 bases from J, with 11 bases between. This CDR3 contains 14 residues. CDR3 nucleotide sequence: TGCGCCAGCAGCTTGGGGGGCCCCAACCAGCCCCAGCATTTT. This encodes CASSLGGPNQPQHF.

This clonotype was observed many times. This beta chain is an off-target read within a library intended for alpha chains, so its frequency means little. The CDR3 DNA reads TGTGCCAGCAGAACTGGAGGGGGCCAATCCTACGAGCAGTACTTC. Protein product: CASRTGGGQSYEQYF. The V and J genes are TRBV6-5 and TRBJ2-7; weak D call: TRBD1 (7 bases). The CDR3 has 15 amino acids. The V end lost 6 bases, the J end lost 1 base, and 16 bases lay between the germline ends. CDR1 is MNHEY, CDR2 SVGAGI, per germline.

This clonotype was counted at least ten times. The library was designed around alpha chains, so this beta chain is a stray read whose abundance carries little weight. The chain employs TRBV18 and TRBJ2-5; D call uncertain. Trimming pared 5 bases from V and 4 bases from J, leaving 5 bases between. Germline V gives CDR1 KGHSH, CDR2 LQKENI. The CDR3 is made up of 11 amino acids. CDR3 loop: CASSEPETQYF. The CDR3 DNA sequence: TGTGCCAGCTCAGAACCAGAGACCCAGTACTTC.

This clonotype was observed many times. This beta chain slipped into a library made for alpha chains as a stray read, so its size is not meaningful. V is TRBV2 and J is TRBJ2-5, with 8 bases identical to TRBD2. The V gene end was trimmed by 8 bases and the J gene end by 5 bases; junction bases not matched to a gene: 10. CDR1 and CDR2 (germline): SNHLY, FYNNEI. This CDR3 has 14 residues. The CDR3, as DNA: TGTGCCAGCTTAACAGCGGGAGACGTGGAGACCCAGTACTTC. Protein: CASLTAGDVETQYF.

This clonotype was seen repeatedly, ten times or more. This beta chain was picked up by a library intended for alpha chains and is off target, so its count carries little meaning. The chain employs TRBV29-1 and TRBJ1-2; 7 positions agree with TRBD1. CDR3 length: 14 residues. Germline loops: CDR1 SQVTM, CDR2 ANQGSEA. J was trimmed by 4 bases and V by 5 bases; bases with no gene match: 10. CDR3 sequence: CSVHQGQKGYGYTF. In nucleotides, the CDR3 is TGCAGCGTTCACCAGGGACAGAAGGGCTATGGCTACACCTTC.

This clonotype has at least ten counts. This beta chain was picked up by a library intended for alpha chains and is off target, so its count carries little meaning. This chain uses TRBV2 with TRBJ1-6; D is unresolved. Germline assignment: CDR1 SNHLY and CDR2 FYNNEI. V lost 7 bases to trimming and J lost 7 bases, with 8 bases between them. The CDR3 has 12 residues. CDR3 in amino acids: CASISGNSPLHF. The CDR3 nucleotides are TGTGCCAGCATCTCCGGGAATTCACCCCTCCACTTT.

At least ten counts were recorded for this clonotype. The library was built for alpha chains, so this beta chain is an off-target read and its size means little. The chain uses TRBV27 and TRBJ1-1; TRBD1 might be the D (6 bases). Germline CDR1 is MNHEY and CDR2 is SMNVEV (reference sequence). The CDR3 is made up of 18 amino acids. V was trimmed by 0 bases and J by 2 bases, leaving 19 bases between them. In nucleotides, the CDR3 is TGTGCCAGCAGTTTATCGTCGTTGGGGGCGAGGGGAAACACTGAAGCTTTCTTT. Its protein product is CASSLSSLGARGNTEAFF.

This clonotype was found many times. As an off-target read in a library built for alpha chains, this beta chain has a frequency of little significance. The chain is built from TRBV12-3 or TRBV12-4 and TRBJ2-7; TRBD1 aligns across 9 bases. Germline trimming cut 5 bases from V and 6 bases from J; bases unmatched to any gene: 11. The CDR3 loop spans 15 amino acids. CDR3 in DNA: TGTGCCAGCAGTCGCCCGGGACAGGGAATCCGCGAGCAGTACTTC. Protein: CASSRPGQGIREQYF.

This clonotype is termed medium-sized. The library was prepared for alpha chains; this beta chain is a stray read, so its frequency means little. The DNA of the CDR3 is TGTGCCAGTAGCCGAAAAAGGGATACCTCTGGGGCCAACGTCCTGACTTTC. It codes for CASSRKRDTSGANVLTF. The V call is TRBV19, the J call TRBJ2-6; D gene uncertain. The CDR3 loop spans 17 amino acids. Trimming removed 6 bases from V and 0 bases from J, with 15 bases in between. Germline loops: CDR1 LNHDA, CDR2 SQIVND (reference sequence).

With regard to this clonotype: Since the library was made to target alpha chains, this beta chain is a stray read and its abundance is not meaningful. This chain links TRBV29-1 with TRBJ2-5; perhaps TRBD1 as D (5 bases). The V gene's germline CDR1 is SQVTM and CDR2 ANQGSEA. Trimming shortened V by 4 bases and J by 3 bases, and 12 bases separated the two germline ends. CDR3 length: 13 residues. The chain's CDR3 is CSVGRSREETQYF. The CDR3 bases are TGCAGCGTTGGTAGAAGCAGGGAAGAGACCCAGTACTTC.

This clonotype appeared many times. The library was prepared for alpha chains; this beta chain is a stray read, so its frequency means little. The genes are TRBV5-1 and TRBJ2-3; no reliable D call. CDR3 size: 14 residues. Trimming left V 5 bases short and J 6 bases short, with 16 bases between. CDR1 and CDR2 (germline): SGHRS, YFSETQ. Here the CDR3 DNA reads TGCGCCAGCAGTTCGGCGGACCCGTGGGATACGCAGTATTTT. This encodes CASSSADPWDTQYF. The variable domain in full, completed from reference TRBV5-1 and TRBJ2-3, reads KAGVTQTPRYLIKTRGQQVTLSCSPISGHRSVSWYQQTPGQGLQFLFEYFSETQRNKGNFPGRFSGRQFSNSRSEMNVSTLELGDSALYLCASSSADPWDTQYFGPGTRLTVL.

The table lists this clonotype with many counts. The size of this beta chain means little, since it is a stray read in a library made for alpha chains. J is TRBJ1-5 and V is TRBV6-2 or TRBV6-3; D ambiguous. V lost 5 bases and J 3 bases, leaving 11 bases between the germline ends. Germline V lookup: CDR1 MNHEY, CDR2 SVGEGT. There are 14 residues in the CDR3. DNA for the CDR3: TGTGCCAGCAGTAGCCACAGCAACAATCAGCCCCAGCATTTT. Protein sequence: CASSSHSNNQPQHF.

The sample holds many counts of this clonotype. This beta chain appears as a stray read in a library generated for alpha chains; its size is not informative. The J gene is TRBJ2-7, the V gene TRBV7-9; 8 positions agree with TRBD2. CDR3 size: 16 residues. Germline CDR1 and CDR2: SEHNR and FQNEAQ (reference sequence). The ends lost 1 base at V and 2 bases at J; junction bases unmatched: 7. The CDR3 DNA reads TGTGCCAGCAGCTTAGAAGGACTAGCAGTTACCTACGAGCAGTACTTC. It yields the protein CASSLEGLAVTYEQYF. The whole variable domain, remainder taken from reference TRBV7-9 and TRBJ2-7, is DTGVSQNPRHKITKRGQNVTFRCDPISEHNRLYWYRQTLGQGPEFLTYFQNEAQLEKSRLLSDRFSAERPKGSFSTLEIQRTEQGDSAMYLCASSLEGLAVTYEQYFGPGTRLTVT.

By sample share, this clonotype is medium-sized. Being off target in a library aimed at alpha chains, this beta chain has a size of little meaning. This rearrangement joins TRBV4-2 to TRBJ1-2; D gene unclear. This CDR3 spans 15 amino acids. Germline-derived CDR1 and CDR2 are LGHNA and YNFKEQ. V gave up 1 base and J gave up 2 bases, with 11 bases separating them. In DNA form, the CDR3 reads TGTGCCAGCAGCCAAGGGATGACCCTGAACTATGGCTACACCTTC. It translates to CASSQGMTLNYGYTF.

This clonotype was seen repeatedly, ten times or more. Because this beta chain is a stray read in a library intended to capture alpha chains, its abundance should not be given much weight. V gene TRBV7-9 combines with J gene TRBJ1-1; D gene uncertain. CDR3 size: 13 residues. CDR1 and CDR2 from the germline V gene are SEHNR and FQNEAQ (reference sequence). Trimming removed 3 bases at V and 4 bases at J, with 9 bases between. The CDR3 region is CASSFVGVTEAFF. The CDR3 coding sequence is TGTGCCAGCAGCTTTGTGGGAGTCACTGAAGCTTTCTTT. Together with reference TRBV7-9 and TRBJ1-1, the CDR3 gives the full variable domain: DTGVSQNPRHKITKRGQNVTFRCDPISEHNRLYWYRQTLGQGPEFLTYFQNEAQLEKSRLLSDRFSAERPKGSFSTLEIQRTEQGDSAMYLCASSFVGVTEAFFGQGTRLTVV.

In this sample, this clonotype turned up many times. Because the library targeted alpha chains, this beta chain is an off-target read whose size means little. V usage is TRBV6-6 and J usage is TRBJ2-5, with 10 bases lining up with TRBD1. J was trimmed by 3 bases and V by 4 bases; bases with no gene match: 5. Germline V gene lookup returns CDR1 MNHNY and CDR2 SVGAGI (reference sequence). The CDR3 is made up of 15 amino acids. DNA of the CDR3: TGTGCCAGCAGTTCCCCGGGACAGGGGAAAGAGACCCAGTACTTC. Translated: CASSSPGQGKETQYF.

This clonotype was observed at least ten times. Little can be read into the size of this beta chain, an off-target read in a library designed for alpha chains. CDR3 in DNA: TGTGCCAGCAGTTTAGGGGTATCAGGGAGTAAAGCTTTCTTT. Translation: CASSLGVSGSKAFF. The chain recombines TRBV27 with TRBJ1-1; tentatively, D is TRBD1 (5 bases). Deletions cut 2 bases from V and 9 bases from J, with 16 bases between. Germline V gene lookup returns CDR1 MNHEY and CDR2 SMNVEV (reference sequence). This CDR3 has 14 amino acids.

This clonotype has ten or more counts. This beta chain turned up in a library designed for alpha chains; as an off-target read, its abundance says little. The rearrangement joins TRBV20-1 to TRBJ1-4, with D possibly matching TRBD1 (5 bases). Trimming shortened V by 0 bases and J by 0 bases, and 11 bases separated the two germline ends. The CDR3 consists of 16 residues. From germline, CDR1 is DFQATT and CDR2 SNEGSKA (reference sequence). The CDR3 DNA sequence: TGCAGTGCTAGAGAGTGGGTAGGGGCAACTAATGAAAAACTGTTTTTT. It encodes CSAREWVGATNEKLFF.

This clonotype came up many times. The library was built for alpha chains, so this beta chain is an off-target read and its size means little. This chain uses TRBV5-1 with TRBJ2-3, with 13 bases matching TRBD2. Trimming removed 5 bases from V and 5 bases from J; junction bases left unmatched: 5. The germline V gene has CDR1 SGHRS and CDR2 YFSETQ. This CDR3 has 15 amino acids. CDR3 loop: CASRLAGGPGDTQYF. CDR3 bases: TGCGCCAGCAGACTAGCGGGAGGGCCGGGAGATACGCAGTATTTT.

On this clonotype itself: Little can be read into the size of this beta chain, an off-target read in a library designed for alpha chains. In DNA, the CDR3 is TGTGCCAGCAGCCGAGCCGGGACTAGCGGGACCGGGGAGCTGTTTTTT. Translation: CASSRAGTSGTGELFF. The chain joins TRBV3-1 to TRBJ2-2; 12 positions agree with TRBD2. The junction had 5 bases not matched to a gene; V was cut back by 4 bases and J by 5 bases. Germline V gene lookup returns CDR1 LGHDT and CDR2 YNNKEL (reference sequence). CDR3 length: 16 residues. The variable domain in full, completed from reference TRBV3-1 and TRBJ2-2, reads DTAVSQTPKYLVTQMGNDKSIKCEQNLGHDTMYWYKQDSKKFLKIMFSYNNKELIINETVPNRFSPKSPDKAHLNLHINSLELGDSAVYFCASSRAGTSGTGELFFGEGSRLTVL.

In its sample, this clonotype was seen many times. Being off target in a library aimed at alpha chains, this beta chain has a size of little meaning. V usage is TRBV29-1 and J usage is TRBJ2-1, with D hard to call. The CDR3 extends over 9 amino acids. The germline V and J ends were trimmed by 4 bases and 9 bases, with 4 bases remaining between them. The germline V gene encodes CDR1 SQVTM and CDR2 ANQGSEA. For the CDR3, the DNA is TGCAGCGTTGGGGGTGAGCAGTTCTTC. Protein product: CSVGGEQFF.